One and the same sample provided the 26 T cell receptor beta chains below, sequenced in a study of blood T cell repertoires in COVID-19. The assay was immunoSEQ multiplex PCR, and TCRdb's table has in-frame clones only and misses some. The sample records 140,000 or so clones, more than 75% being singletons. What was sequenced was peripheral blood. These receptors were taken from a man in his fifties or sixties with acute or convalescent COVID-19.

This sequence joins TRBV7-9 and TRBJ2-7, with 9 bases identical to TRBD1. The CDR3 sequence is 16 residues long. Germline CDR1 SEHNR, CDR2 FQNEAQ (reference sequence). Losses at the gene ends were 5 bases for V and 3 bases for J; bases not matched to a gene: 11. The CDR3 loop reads CASSPNTGTGIYEQYF. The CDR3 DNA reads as TGTGCCAGCAGCCCGAACACCGGGACAGGGATCTACGAGCAGTACTTC.

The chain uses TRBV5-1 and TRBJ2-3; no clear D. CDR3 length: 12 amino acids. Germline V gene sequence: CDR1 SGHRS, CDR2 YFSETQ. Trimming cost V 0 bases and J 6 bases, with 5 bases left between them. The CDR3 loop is CASSLVADTQYF. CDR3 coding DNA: TGCGCCAGCAGCTTGGTGGCCGATACGCAGTATTTT.

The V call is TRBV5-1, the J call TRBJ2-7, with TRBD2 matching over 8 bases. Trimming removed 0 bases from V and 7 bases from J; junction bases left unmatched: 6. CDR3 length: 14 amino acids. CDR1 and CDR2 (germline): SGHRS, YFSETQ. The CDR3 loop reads CASSLGGSGEEQYF. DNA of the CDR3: TGCGCCAGCAGCTTGGGGGGTAGCGGGGAAGAGCAGTACTTC.

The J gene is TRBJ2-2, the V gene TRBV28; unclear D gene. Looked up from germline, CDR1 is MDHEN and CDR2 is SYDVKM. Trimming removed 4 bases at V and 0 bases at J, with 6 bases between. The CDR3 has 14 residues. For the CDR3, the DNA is TGTGCCAGCAGTTGGCAGTCGAACACCGGGGAGCTGTTTTTT. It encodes CASSWQSNTGELFF. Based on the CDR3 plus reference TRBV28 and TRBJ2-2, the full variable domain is DVKVTQSSRYLVKRTGEKVFLECVQDMDHENMFWYRQDPGLGLRLIYFSYDVKMKEKGDIPEGYSVSREKKERFSLILESASTNQTSMYLCASSWQSNTGELFFGEGSRLTVL.

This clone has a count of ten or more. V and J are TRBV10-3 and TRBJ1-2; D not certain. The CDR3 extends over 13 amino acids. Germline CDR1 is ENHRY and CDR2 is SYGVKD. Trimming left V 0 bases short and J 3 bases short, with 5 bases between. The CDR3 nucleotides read TGTGCCATCAGTGAGTCGGAGTACTATGGCTACACCTTC. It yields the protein CAISESEYYGYTF.

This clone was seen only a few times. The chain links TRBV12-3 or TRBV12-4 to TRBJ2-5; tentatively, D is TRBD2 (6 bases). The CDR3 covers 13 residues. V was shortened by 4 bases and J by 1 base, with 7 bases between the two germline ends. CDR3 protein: CASSWRGQETQYF. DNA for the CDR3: TGTGCCAGCAGTTGGAGGGGCCAAGAGACCCAGTACTTC.

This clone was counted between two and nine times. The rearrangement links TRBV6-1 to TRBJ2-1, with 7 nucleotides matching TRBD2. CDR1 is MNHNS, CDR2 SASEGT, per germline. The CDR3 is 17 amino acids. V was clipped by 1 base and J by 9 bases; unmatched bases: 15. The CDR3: CASSEVSGSGTAGEQFF. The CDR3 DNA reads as TGTGCCAGCAGTGAAGTGTCGGGGAGCGGGACTGCGGGTGAGCAGTTCTTC.

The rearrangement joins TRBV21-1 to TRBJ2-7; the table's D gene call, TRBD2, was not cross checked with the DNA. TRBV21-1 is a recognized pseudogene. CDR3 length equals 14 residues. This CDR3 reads CASSKGEGVSEQYF. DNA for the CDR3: TGTGCCAGCAGCAAAGGTGAGGGAGTCAGCGAGCAGTACTTC.

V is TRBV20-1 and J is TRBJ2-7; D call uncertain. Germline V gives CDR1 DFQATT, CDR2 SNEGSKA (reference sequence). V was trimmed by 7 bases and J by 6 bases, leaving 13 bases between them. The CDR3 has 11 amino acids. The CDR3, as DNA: TGCAGTGGTGCAACTCATCTCGAGCAGTACTTC. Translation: CSGATHLEQYF.

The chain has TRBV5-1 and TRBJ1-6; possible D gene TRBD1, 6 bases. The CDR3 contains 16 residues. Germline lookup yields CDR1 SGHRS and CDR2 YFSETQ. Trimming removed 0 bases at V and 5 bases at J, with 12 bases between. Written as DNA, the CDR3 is TGCGCCAGCAGCTTGGCCTCCGGACAGCATAATTCACCCCTCCACTTT. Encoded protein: CASSLASGQHNSPLHF. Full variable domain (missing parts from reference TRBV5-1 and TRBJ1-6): KAGVTQTPRYLIKTRGQQVTLSCSPISGHRSVSWYQQTPGQGLQFLFEYFSETQRNKGNFPGRFSGRQFSNSRSEMNVSTLELGDSALYLCASSLASGQHNSPLHFGNGTRLTVT.

DNA of the CDR3: TGTGCCAGCAGCTCTGGACTCCCTGTAAAGCAGTACTTC. Residues: CASSSGLPVKQYF. This rearrangement joins TRBV7-2 to TRBJ2-7, with D possibly matching TRBD2 (5 bases). The CDR3 runs to 13 residues. Per the germline V gene, CDR1 is SGHTA and CDR2 is FQGNSA. The V gene lost 4 bases and the J gene lost 8 bases, with 15 bases spanning the gap. Filled out from reference TRBV7-2 and TRBJ2-7, the complete variable domain reads GAGVSQSPSNKVTEKGKDVELRCDPISGHTALYWYRQSLGQGLEFLIYFQGNSAPDKSGLPSDRFSAERTGGSVSTLTIQRTQQEDSAVYLCASSSGLPVKQYFGPGTRLTVT.

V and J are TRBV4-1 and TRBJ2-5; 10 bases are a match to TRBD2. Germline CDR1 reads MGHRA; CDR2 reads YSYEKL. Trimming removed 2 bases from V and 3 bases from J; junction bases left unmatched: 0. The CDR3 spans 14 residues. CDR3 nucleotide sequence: TGCGCCAGCAGCCAACTAGCGGGAGAAGAGACCCAGTACTTC. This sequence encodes CASSQLAGEETQYF.

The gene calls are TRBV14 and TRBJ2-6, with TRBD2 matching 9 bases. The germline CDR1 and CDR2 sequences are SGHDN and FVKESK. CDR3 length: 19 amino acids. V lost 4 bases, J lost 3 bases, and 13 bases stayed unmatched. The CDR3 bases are TGTGCCAGCAGCCTAATTTCGGGACTAGCCTCTCTTGGGGCCAACGTCCTGACTTTC. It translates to CASSLISGLASLGANVLTF.

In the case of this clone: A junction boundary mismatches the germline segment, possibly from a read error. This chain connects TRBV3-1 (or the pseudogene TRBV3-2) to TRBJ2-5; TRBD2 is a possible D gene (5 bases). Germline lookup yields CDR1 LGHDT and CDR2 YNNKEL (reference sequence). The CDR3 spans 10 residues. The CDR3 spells CASSPVHGNF. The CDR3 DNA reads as TGTGCCAGCAGCCCCGTTCACGGGAACTTC.

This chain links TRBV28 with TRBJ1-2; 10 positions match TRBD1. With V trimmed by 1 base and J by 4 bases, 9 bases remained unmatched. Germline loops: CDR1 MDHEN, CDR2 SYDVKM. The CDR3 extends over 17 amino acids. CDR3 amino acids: CASSLSTGGALIYGYTF. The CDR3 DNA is TGTGCCAGCAGTTTATCGACAGGGGGCGCGTTGATCTATGGCTACACCTTC.

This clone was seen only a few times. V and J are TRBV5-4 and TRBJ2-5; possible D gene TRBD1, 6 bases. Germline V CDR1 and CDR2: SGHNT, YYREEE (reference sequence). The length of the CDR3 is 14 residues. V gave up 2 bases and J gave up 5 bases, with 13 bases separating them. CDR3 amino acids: CASSFTGSRETQYF. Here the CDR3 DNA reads TGTGCCAGCAGCTTTACAGGGTCGCGGGAGACCCAGTACTTC.

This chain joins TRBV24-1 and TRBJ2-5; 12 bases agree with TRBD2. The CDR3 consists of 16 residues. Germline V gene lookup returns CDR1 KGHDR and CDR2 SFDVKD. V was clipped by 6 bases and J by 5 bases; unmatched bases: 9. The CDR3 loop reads CATSLGLAGGGETQYF. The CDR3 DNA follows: TGTGCCACCAGTTTGGGACTAGCGGGCGGGGGGGAGACCCAGTACTTC.

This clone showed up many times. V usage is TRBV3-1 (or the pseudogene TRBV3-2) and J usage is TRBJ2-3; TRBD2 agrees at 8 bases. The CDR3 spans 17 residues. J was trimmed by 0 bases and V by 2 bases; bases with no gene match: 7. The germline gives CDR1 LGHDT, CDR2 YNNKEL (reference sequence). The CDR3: CASSQQTSGLSTDTQYF. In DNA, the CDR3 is TGTGCCAGCAGCCAACAAACTAGCGGACTAAGCACAGATACGCAGTATTTT.

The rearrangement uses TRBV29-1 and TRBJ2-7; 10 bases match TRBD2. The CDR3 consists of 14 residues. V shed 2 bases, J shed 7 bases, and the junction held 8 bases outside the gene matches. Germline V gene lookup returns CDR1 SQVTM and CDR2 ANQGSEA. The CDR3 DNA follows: TGCAGCGTTGAATGGCGAGCGGGAGGGCGGGAGCAGTACTTC. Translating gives CSVEWRAGGREQYF.

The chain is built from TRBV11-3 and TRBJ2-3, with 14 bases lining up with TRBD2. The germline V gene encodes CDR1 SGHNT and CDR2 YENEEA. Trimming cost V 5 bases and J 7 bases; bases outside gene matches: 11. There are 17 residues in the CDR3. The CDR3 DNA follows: TGTGCCAGCAGCGGTAGGGGACTAGCGGGAGTTTCGAATACGCAGTATTTT. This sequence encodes CASSGRGLAGVSNTQYF.

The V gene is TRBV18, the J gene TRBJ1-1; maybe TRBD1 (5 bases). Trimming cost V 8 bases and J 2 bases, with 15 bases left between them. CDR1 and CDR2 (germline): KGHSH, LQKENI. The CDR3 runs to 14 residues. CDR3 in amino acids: CASARAFGNTEAFF. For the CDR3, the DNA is TGTGCCAGCGCCAGGGCTTTCGGAAACACTGAAGCTTTCTTT.

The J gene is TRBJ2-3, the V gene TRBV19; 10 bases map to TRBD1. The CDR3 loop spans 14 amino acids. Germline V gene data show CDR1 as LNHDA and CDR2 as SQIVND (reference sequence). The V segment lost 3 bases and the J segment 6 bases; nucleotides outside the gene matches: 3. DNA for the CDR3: TGTGCCAGTAGTATCGACAGGGGGCAGGATACGCAGTATTTT. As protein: CASSIDRGQDTQYF.

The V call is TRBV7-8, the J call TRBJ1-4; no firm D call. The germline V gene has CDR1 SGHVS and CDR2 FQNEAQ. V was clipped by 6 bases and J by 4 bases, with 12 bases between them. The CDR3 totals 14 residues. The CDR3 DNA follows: TGTGCCAGCAGTTCACAGCTGGGTAATGAAAAACTGTTTTTT. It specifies CASSSQLGNEKLFF.

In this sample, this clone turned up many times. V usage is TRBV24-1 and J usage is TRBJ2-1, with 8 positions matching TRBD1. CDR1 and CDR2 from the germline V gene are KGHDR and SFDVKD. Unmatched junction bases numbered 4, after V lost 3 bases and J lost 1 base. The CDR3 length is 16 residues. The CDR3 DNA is TGTGCCACCAGTGATCCCCGGACAGGGTCCTACAATGAGCAGTTCTTC. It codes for CATSDPRTGSYNEQFF.

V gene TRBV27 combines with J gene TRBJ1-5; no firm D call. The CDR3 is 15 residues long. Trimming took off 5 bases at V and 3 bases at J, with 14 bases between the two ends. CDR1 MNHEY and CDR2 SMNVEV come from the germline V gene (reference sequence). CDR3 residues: CASSPSQSNNQPQHF. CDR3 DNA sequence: TGTGCCAGCAGTCCCTCACAGAGCAACAATCAGCCCCAGCATTTT.

The CDR3 loop reads CASSLGGVLVYEQYF. The CDR3 nucleotides are TGTGCCAGCAGTTTGGGGGGGGTATTGGTGTACGAGCAGTACTTC. The V gene is TRBV6-5, the J gene TRBJ2-7, with 7 bases aligning to TRBD2. The CDR3 spans 15 residues. Per the germline V gene, CDR1 is MNHEY and CDR2 is SVGAGI. V was clipped by 4 bases and J by 4 bases; unmatched bases: 10.